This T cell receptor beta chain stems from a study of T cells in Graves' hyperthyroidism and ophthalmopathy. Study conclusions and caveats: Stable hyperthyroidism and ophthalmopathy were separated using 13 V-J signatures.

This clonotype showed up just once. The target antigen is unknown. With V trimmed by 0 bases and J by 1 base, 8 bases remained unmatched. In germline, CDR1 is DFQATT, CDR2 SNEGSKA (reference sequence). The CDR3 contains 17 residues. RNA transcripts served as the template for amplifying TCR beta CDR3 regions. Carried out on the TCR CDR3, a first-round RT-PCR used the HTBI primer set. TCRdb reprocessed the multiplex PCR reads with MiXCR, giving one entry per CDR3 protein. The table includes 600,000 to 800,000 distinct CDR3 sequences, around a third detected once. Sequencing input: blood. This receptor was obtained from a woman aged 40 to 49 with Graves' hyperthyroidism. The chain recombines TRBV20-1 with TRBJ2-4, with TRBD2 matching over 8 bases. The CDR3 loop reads CSARDGTGGPAKNIQYF. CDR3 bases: TGCAGTGCTAGAGATGGAACGGGAGGGCCGGCCAAAAACATTCAGTACTTC.